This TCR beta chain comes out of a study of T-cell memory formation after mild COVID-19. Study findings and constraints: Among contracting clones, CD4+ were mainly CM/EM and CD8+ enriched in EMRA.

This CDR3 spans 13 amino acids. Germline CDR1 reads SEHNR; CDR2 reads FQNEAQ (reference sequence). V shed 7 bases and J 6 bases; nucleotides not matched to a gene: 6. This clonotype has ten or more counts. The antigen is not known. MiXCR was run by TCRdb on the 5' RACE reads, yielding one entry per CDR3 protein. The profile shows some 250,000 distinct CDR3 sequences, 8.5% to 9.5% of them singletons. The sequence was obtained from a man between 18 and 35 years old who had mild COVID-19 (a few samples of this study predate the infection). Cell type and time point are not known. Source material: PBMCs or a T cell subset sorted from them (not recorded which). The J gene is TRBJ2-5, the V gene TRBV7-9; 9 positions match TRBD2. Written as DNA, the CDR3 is TGTGCCAGCACCCTAGCGGGGATTCAGACCCAGTACTTC. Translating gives CASTLAGIQTQYF.